Below are 26 T cell receptor beta chains sequenced from a single sample in a study of T cell responses to AZD1222 COVID-19 vaccine. Repertoires were generated with immunoSEQ multiplex PCR, while TCRdb's copy carries only in-frame clones and drops some. Counted here are under 110,000 clones, roughly 86% occurring once; the ten biggest clones make up roughly 1.4%. The sample consisted of peripheral blood, taken on day 0 of AZD1222 vaccination. These receptors were collected from an adult in good health.

The chain uses TRBV12-1 and TRBJ1-5. TRBV12-1 is termed a pseudogene. This CDR3 comprises 11 residues. The CDR3 DNA follows: TGTGCCAGCAGCTTCTATCAGCCCCAGCATTTT. Translated, it gives CASSFYQPQHF.

The V call is TRBV19, the J call TRBJ1-6; 9 positions match TRBD1. J gave up 2 bases and V 3 bases, and 11 bases lay outside the gene matches. Germline V gene sequence: CDR1 LNHDA, CDR2 SQIVND (reference sequence). The CDR3 is 19 residues long. The CDR3 coding sequence is TGTGCCAGTAGTATCCCCGCCGGGACAGGGAGGCCCTATAATTCACCCCTCCACTTT. Amino acid sequence: CASSIPAGTGRPYNSPLHF.

This clone was seen ten or more times. V gene TRBV7-2 combines with J gene TRBJ2-3; 9 nucleotides line up with TRBD2. Trimming at V came to 1 base and at J to 2 bases, leaving 1 base not matched to a gene. CDR1 SGHTA and CDR2 FQGNSA come from the germline V gene. CDR3 size: 15 residues. The DNA for the CDR3 is TGTGCCAGCAGCTTAGGACTAGCGGACACAGATACGCAGTATTTT. It translates to CASSLGLADTDTQYF.

This chain joins TRBV23-1 and TRBJ1-1; possible D gene TRBD1, 5 bases. TRBV23-1 has ORF status, its function being uncertain. This CDR3 has 15 amino acids. Deletions cut 9 bases from V and 11 bases from J, with 28 bases between. The chain's CDR3 is CASPTPGSVLPGAFF. The CDR3 bases are TGCGCCAGTCCCACCCCAGGGAGCGTCCTCCCTGGGGCTTTCTTT.

The genes are TRBV4-3 and TRBJ2-7; D remains ambiguous. Per germline, CDR1 LGHNA and CDR2 YSLEER. Trimming removed 0 bases from V and 7 bases from J, with 10 bases in between. The CDR3 runs to 13 residues. The CDR3 loop is CASSQDRATEQYF. The CDR3, as DNA: TGCGCCAGCAGCCAAGATCGGGCCACGGAGCAGTACTTC.

The J gene is TRBJ1-5, the V gene TRBV6-2 or TRBV6-3, with 9 bases fitting TRBD1. V trimming: 4 bases; J trimming: 7 bases; junction bases outside the gene matches: 8. CDR1 and CDR2 (germline): MNHEY, SVGEGT. CDR3 length: 15 residues. The CDR3 nucleotides read TGTGCCAGCAGTTCCGGGACAGGGTGGTGGCAGCCCCAGCATTTT. It codes for CASSSGTGWWQPQHF.

This clone was detected once. CDR3 DNA: TGTGCCAGCAGTTTTGCGGGTGGTGAGCAGTTCTTC. This sequence encodes CASSFAGGEQFF. The J gene is TRBJ2-1, the V gene TRBV27; TRBD2 is a possible D gene (5 bases). Trimming removed 3 bases from V and 9 bases from J, with 9 bases in between. CDR3 length equals 12 residues. The germline gives CDR1 MNHEY, CDR2 SMNVEV (reference sequence).

This chain joins TRBV5-6 and TRBJ2-1; D is unresolved. This CDR3 is 15 amino acids long. Trimming left V 4 bases short and J 0 bases short, with 11 bases between. The germline V gene encodes CDR1 SGHDT and CDR2 YYEEEE. The CDR3 sequence: CASSLTQSSYNEQFF. The CDR3 DNA reads TGTGCCAGCAGCCTAACACAGAGCTCCTACAATGAGCAGTTCTTC.

Only one count was recorded for this clone. The rearrangement uses TRBV28 and TRBJ2-1; D is unresolved. The CDR3 is 13 amino acids. With 7 bases removed from V and 4 bases from J, the gap between germline ends came to 11 bases. The V gene's germline CDR1 is MDHEN and CDR2 SYDVKM. CDR3 region: CASTRSEYNEQFF. The CDR3, as DNA: TGTGCCAGCACAAGATCAGAATACAATGAGCAGTTCTTC.

The chain uses TRBV4-3 and TRBJ2-2, with D perhaps matching TRBD2 (6 bases). The length of the CDR3 is 16 residues. Trimming left V 0 bases short and J 6 bases short, with 14 bases between. Per the germline V gene, CDR1 is LGHNA and CDR2 is YSLEER. CDR3 region: CASSQDSGSVAGELFF. CDR3 DNA: TGCGCCAGCAGCCAAGATTCCGGGAGCGTCGCCGGGGAGCTGTTTTTT.

J is TRBJ2-7 and V is TRBV28; 8 nucleotides align to TRBD1. This CDR3 is built from 18 residues. Per the germline V gene, CDR1 is MDHEN and CDR2 is SYDVKM. V gave up 5 bases and J gave up 3 bases; unmatched junction bases: 18. The CDR3 loop reads CASSPPPGQEGRGYEQYF. The CDR3 region has the DNA TGTGCCAGCAGTCCGCCCCCGGGACAGGAGGGGCGTGGCTACGAGCAGTACTTC.

The chain joins TRBV5-4 to TRBJ1-1; tentatively, D is TRBD1 (6 bases). The CDR3 extends over 15 amino acids. Germline lookup yields CDR1 SGHNT and CDR2 YYREEE (reference sequence). The V end lost 5 bases, the J end lost 1 base, and 15 bases lay between the germline ends. This chain's CDR3 is CASRKTGHGNTEAFF. The CDR3 DNA reads as TGTGCCAGCAGGAAAACGGGACACGGGAACACTGAAGCTTTCTTT.

The chain links TRBV24-1 to TRBJ2-3; the match to TRBD2 covers 12 bases. Germline CDR1 is KGHDR and CDR2 is SFDVKD. Trimming removed 3 bases from V and 3 bases from J; junction bases left unmatched: 3. The CDR3 runs 16 residues. The CDR3 loop is CATSDITSGRTDTQYF. CDR3 bases: TGTGCCACCAGTGATATCACTAGCGGGAGGACAGATACGCAGTATTTT.

The rearrangement joins TRBV21-1 to TRBJ1-4. TRBV21-1 is recorded as a pseudogene. There are 16 residues in the CDR3. The CDR3 sequence: CASSIECSSHNEKLFF. Written as DNA, the CDR3 is TGTGCCAGCAGCATAGAGTGTTCCAGTCATAATGAAAAACTGTTTTTT.

This sequence joins TRBV7-9 and TRBJ1-5; D unresolved. The germline V gene encodes CDR1 SEHNR and CDR2 FQNEAQ (reference sequence). The CDR3 is 16 amino acids. Trimming stripped 5 bases from V and 0 bases from J, with 14 bases between. CDR3 DNA: TGTGCCAGCAGCCCCGGCCGGGGTAATAGCAATCAGCCCCAGCATTTT. It codes for CASSPGRGNSNQPQHF.

This sequence joins TRBV10-3 and TRBJ2-5; a weak D match, TRBD2 (5 bases). Germline CDR1 is ENHRY and CDR2 is SYGVKD. The V end was cut by 4 bases, the J end by 4 bases, with 22 bases between. This CDR3 is built from 17 residues. Here the CDR3 reads CAISGVYGADGLETQYF. The CDR3 DNA reads as TGTGCCATCAGTGGGGTTTACGGAGCGGACGGGTTAGAGACCCAGTACTTC.

The chain carries TRBV19 and TRBJ1-5, with TRBD1 matching 9 bases. Germline CDR1 is LNHDA and CDR2 is SQIVND (reference sequence). The CDR3 is 14 amino acids. With 4 bases clipped from V and 5 bases from J, the junction kept 3 bases outside the gene matches. DNA of the CDR3: TGTGCCAGTAGTAACAGGGGGCTCGATCAGCCCCAGCATTTT. The encoded protein is CASSNRGLDQPQHF. The full variable domain, completed using reference TRBV19 and TRBJ1-5, is DGGITQSPKYLFRKEGQNVTLSCEQNLNHDAMYWYRQDPGQGLRLIYYSQIVNDFQKGDIAEGYSVSREKKESFPLTVTSAQKNPTAFYLCASSNRGLDQPQHFGDGTRLSIL.

J is TRBJ2-2 and V is TRBV6-5; unclear D gene. CDR3 size: 13 residues. Trimming cost V 8 bases and J 5 bases, with 12 bases left between them. CDR1 is MNHEY and CDR2 is SVGAGI in the germline V gene. CDR3 in amino acids: CASLRVMTGELFF. The CDR3 DNA sequence: TGTGCCAGCCTTCGCGTGATGACCGGGGAGCTGTTTTTT.

The J gene is TRBJ2-1, the V gene TRBV29-1; maybe TRBD2 (5 bases). V lost 2 bases, J lost 16 bases, and 15 bases lay in between. Germline values: CDR1 SQVTM, CDR2 ANQGSEA. The CDR3 is made up of 11 amino acids. CDR3 residues: CSVELRGYQFF. The CDR3 coding sequence is TGCAGCGTTGAACTACGGGGATATCAATTCTTC.

Here the CDR3 reads CAWSVRVRGQDTEAFF. The CDR3 region has the DNA TGTGCCTGGAGTGTACGGGTTCGGGGGCAGGACACTGAAGCTTTCTTT. The rearrangement joins TRBV30 to TRBJ1-1; TRBD1 is a possible D gene (6 bases). Per germline, CDR1 GTSNPN and CDR2 SVGIG (reference sequence). Trimming pared 0 bases from V and 3 bases from J, leaving 17 bases between. This CDR3 has 16 amino acids.

This clone has a single count. This chain connects TRBV6-2 or TRBV6-3 to TRBJ1-4; D unclear. Per the germline V gene, CDR1 is MNHEY and CDR2 is SVGEGT. CDR3 length equals 12 residues. Deletions cut 5 bases from V and 6 bases from J, with 7 bases between. This chain's CDR3 is CASSPADEKLFF. CDR3 sequence (DNA): TGTGCCAGCAGTCCCGCGGATGAAAAACTGTTTTTT.

The chain employs TRBV5-1 and TRBJ2-7, with D possibly called TRBD1 or TRBD2 (5 bases each). The CDR3 is made up of 17 amino acids. Trimming cost V 0 bases and J 2 bases, with 18 bases left between them. Germline V CDR1 and CDR2: SGHRS, YFSETQ. The CDR3 DNA is TGCGCCAGCAGCTTGGTTCTGACGAGCCAGGGAGCCTACGAGCAGTACTTC. Its translation: CASSLVLTSQGAYEQYF.

The chain joins TRBV7-2 to TRBJ1-2, with D uncertain. The V gene lost 3 bases and the J gene lost 3 bases, with 14 bases spanning the gap. Germline-derived CDR1 and CDR2 are SGHTA and FQGNSA. This CDR3 comprises 15 residues. CDR3 nucleotide sequence: TGTGCCAGCAGCTTGCGACGGGAGAGATACTATGGCTACACCTTC. Protein product: CASSLRRERYYGYTF.

This chain links TRBV14 with TRBJ1-4; 8 bases match TRBD1. In germline, CDR1 is SGHDN, CDR2 FVKESK. The CDR3 totals 13 residues. After removal of 7 bases from V and 8 bases from J, the junction contained 6 bases not matched to a gene. CDR3 sequence reads: CASNGQGGEKLFF. For the CDR3, the DNA is TGTGCCAGCAACGGACAGGGAGGCGAAAAACTGTTTTTT.

This clone is a singleton in its sample. The V and J genes are TRBV2 and TRBJ2-3; D may be TRBD1 (6 bases). CDR1 SNHLY and CDR2 FYNNEI come from the germline V gene. The CDR3 has 11 amino acids. V gave up 8 bases and J gave up 6 bases, with 9 bases separating them. Here the CDR3 reads CASRRGDTQYF. CDR3 coding DNA: TGTGCCAGCCGTAGGGGGGATACGCAGTATTTT.

The chain couples TRBV28 to TRBJ2-3; TRBD2 agrees at 9 bases. CDR1 and CDR2 from the germline V gene are MDHEN and SYDVKM. With 3 bases clipped from V and 3 bases from J, the junction kept 4 bases outside the gene matches. The CDR3 spans 15 residues. The CDR3 nucleotides read TGTGCCAGCAGTTTCCTGGGACTAGCAACAGATACGCAGTATTTT. As protein: CASSFLGLATDTQYF.